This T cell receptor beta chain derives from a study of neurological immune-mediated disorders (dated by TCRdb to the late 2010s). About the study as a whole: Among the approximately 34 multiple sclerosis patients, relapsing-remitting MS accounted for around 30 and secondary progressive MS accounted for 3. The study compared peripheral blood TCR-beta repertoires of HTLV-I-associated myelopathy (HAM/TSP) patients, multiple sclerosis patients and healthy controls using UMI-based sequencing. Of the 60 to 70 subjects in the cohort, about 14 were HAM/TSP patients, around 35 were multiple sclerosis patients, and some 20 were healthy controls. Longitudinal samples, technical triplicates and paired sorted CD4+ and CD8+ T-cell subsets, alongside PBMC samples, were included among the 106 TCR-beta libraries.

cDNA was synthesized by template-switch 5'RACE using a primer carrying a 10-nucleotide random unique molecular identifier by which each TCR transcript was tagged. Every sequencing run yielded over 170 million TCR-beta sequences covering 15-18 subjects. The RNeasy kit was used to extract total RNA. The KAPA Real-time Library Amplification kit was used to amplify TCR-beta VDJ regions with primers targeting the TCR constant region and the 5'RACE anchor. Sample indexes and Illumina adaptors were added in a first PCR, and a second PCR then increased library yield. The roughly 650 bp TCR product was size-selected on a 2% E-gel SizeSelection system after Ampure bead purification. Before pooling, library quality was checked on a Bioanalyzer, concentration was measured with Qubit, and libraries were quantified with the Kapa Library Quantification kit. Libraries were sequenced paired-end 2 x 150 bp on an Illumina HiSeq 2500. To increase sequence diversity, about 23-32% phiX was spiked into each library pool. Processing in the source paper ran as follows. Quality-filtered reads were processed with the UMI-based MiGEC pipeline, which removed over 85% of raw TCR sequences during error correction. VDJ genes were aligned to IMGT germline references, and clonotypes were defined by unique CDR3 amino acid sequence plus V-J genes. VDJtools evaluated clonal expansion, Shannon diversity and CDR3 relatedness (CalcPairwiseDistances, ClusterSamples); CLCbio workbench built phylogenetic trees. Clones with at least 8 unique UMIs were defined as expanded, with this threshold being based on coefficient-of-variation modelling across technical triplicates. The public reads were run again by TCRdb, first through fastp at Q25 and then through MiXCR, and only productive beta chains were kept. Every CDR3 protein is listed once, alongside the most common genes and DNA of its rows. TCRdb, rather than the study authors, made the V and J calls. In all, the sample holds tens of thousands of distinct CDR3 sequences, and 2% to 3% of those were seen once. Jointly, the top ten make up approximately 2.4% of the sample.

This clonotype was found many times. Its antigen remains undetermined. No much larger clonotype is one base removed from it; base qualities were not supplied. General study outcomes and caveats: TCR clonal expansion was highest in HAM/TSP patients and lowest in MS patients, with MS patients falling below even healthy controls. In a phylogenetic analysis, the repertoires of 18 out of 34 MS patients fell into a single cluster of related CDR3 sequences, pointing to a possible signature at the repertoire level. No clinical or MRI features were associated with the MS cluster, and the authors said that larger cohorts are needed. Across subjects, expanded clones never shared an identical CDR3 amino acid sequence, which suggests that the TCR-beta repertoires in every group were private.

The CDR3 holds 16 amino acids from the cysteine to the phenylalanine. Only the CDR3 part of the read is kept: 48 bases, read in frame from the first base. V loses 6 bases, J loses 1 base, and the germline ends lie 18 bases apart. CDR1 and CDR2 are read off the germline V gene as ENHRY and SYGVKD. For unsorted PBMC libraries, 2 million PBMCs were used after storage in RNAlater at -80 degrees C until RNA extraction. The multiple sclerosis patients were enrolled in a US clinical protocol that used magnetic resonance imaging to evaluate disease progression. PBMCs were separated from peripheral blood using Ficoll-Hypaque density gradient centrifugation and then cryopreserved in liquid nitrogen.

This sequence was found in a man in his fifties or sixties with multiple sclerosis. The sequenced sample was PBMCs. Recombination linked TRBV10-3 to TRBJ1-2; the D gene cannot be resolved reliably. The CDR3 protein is CAISQIERTFNYGYTF. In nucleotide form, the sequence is TGTGCCATCAGCCAGATTGAGCGGACTTTTAACTATGGCTACACCTTC.